This T cell receptor beta chain was recorded in a study of identical twins. The CDR3 consists of 17 residues. CDR1 is GTSNPN and CDR2 is SVGIG in the germline V gene (reference sequence). With 3 bases removed from V and 3 bases from J, the gap between germline ends came to 21 bases. In TCRdb, the 5' RACE reads were re-called with MiXCR into one record per CDR3 protein. The sample has some 1,700,000 distinct CDR3 sequences, roughly a third seen once. The sequenced material came from cord blood. This chain connects TRBV30 to TRBJ2-4, with D possibly matching TRBD2 (6 bases). This receptor was obtained from a newborn girl in good health. The CDR3 DNA reads TGTGCCTGGAGCCCCGGGTGGCTAGCGAGTGGCAAAAACATTCAGTACTTC. It yields the protein CAWSPGWLASGKNIQYF.